The 12 T cell receptor beta chains below were found in one sample sequenced in a study of Ad26.COV2.S vaccination and SARS-CoV-2 variants. TCRdb's copy holds only in-frame clones and misses some; the assay was immunoSEQ multiplex PCR. The sample has some 340,000 clones, approximately 80% seen once; the top ten hold 2.1%. Indicated treatment: around 19 received Ad26.COV2.S at low or high dose, single or two shots; about 5 received placebo; per-sample allocation not given. It was on day 63 after the first vaccine or placebo injection that samples were taken. Sequencing was performed on peripheral blood, taken in a trial of Ad26.COV2.S vaccine versus placebo. The receptors were gathered from a person aged 18-60 years who received the Ad26.COV2.S COVID-19 vaccine or a placebo.

The rearrangement links TRBV3-1 (or the pseudogene TRBV3-2) to TRBJ2-1; the D is unclear. Germline lookup yields CDR1 LGHDT and CDR2 YNNKEL (reference sequence). This CDR3 is 12 amino acids long. V lost 4 bases, J lost 4 bases, and 5 bases lay in between. Here the CDR3 reads CASSLTYNEQFF. CDR3 nucleotide sequence: TGTGCCAGCAGCCTCACGTACAATGAGCAGTTCTTC.

The CDR3 region is CASSTAWAGGEKLFF. As DNA, the CDR3 is TGTGCCAGCAGCACCGCCTGGGCTGGGGGGGAAAAACTGTTTTTT. The chain employs TRBV28 and TRBJ1-4; D perhaps matches TRBD1 (5 bases). V lost 6 bases and J lost 8, with 19 bases in between. From germline, CDR1 is MDHEN and CDR2 SYDVKM. The CDR3 sequence is 15 residues long.

The chain has TRBV28 and TRBJ2-4, with D possibly TRBD2 on 6 matching bases. Germline V gene data show CDR1 as MDHEN and CDR2 as SYDVKM. There are 13 residues in the CDR3. Trimming removed 6 bases from V and 8 bases from J, with 14 bases in between. CDR3 amino acids: CASSPGLKDIQYF. CDR3 sequence (DNA): TGTGCCAGCAGCCCGGGACTCAAGGACATTCAGTACTTC.

The rearrangement links TRBV10-3 to TRBJ1-1; D uncertain. Germline V gene data show CDR1 as ENHRY and CDR2 as SYGVKD. V was pared by 0 bases and J by 10 bases, with 15 bases between. The CDR3 is 14 amino acids. The CDR3 sequence: CAISESSQILAAFF. The CDR3 DNA follows: TGTGCCATCAGTGAGTCGAGTCAAATCCTTGCAGCTTTCTTT.

The chain couples TRBV28 to TRBJ1-2; maybe TRBD1 (5 bases). V was clipped by 3 bases and J by 2 bases, with 10 bases between them. The CDR3 consists of 14 residues. The germline gives CDR1 MDHEN, CDR2 SYDVKM. This CDR3 reads CASSFFAGNYGYTF. DNA of the CDR3: TGTGCCAGCAGTTTTTTTGCAGGGAACTATGGCTACACCTTC.

This clone turned up a few times. The chain couples TRBV2 to TRBJ1-5; TRBD1 is a possible D gene (6 bases). V lost 7 bases and J 4 bases, leaving 11 bases between the germline ends. The CDR3 has 13 residues. Germline V gene data show CDR1 as SNHLY and CDR2 as FYNNEI. The CDR3 nucleotides read TGTGCCAGCACCCTGGACAGAAATCAGCCCCAGCATTTT. Its protein product is CASTLDRNQPQHF.

The chain employs TRBV28 and TRBJ1-6, with D hard to call. The CDR3 is made up of 14 amino acids. The germline V gene encodes CDR1 MDHEN and CDR2 SYDVKM. V lost 5 bases, J lost 4 bases, and 9 bases lay in between. The CDR3 nucleotides read TGTGCCAGCAGTGGTTCGGTTTATAATTCACCCCTCCACTTT. Translated: CASSGSVYNSPLHF. Using reference TRBV28 and TRBJ1-6 for the parts outside the CDR3, the full variable domain is DVKVTQSSRYLVKRTGEKVFLECVQDMDHENMFWYRQDPGLGLRLIYFSYDVKMKEKGDIPEGYSVSREKKERFSLILESASTNQTSMYLCASSGSVYNSPLHFGNGTRLTVT.

The chain couples TRBV7-8 to TRBJ1-2; possibly TRBD1 for D (6 bases). V was trimmed by 5 bases and J by 4 bases, leaving 17 bases between them. Germline V lookup: CDR1 SGHVS, CDR2 FQNEAQ. The length of the CDR3 is 15 residues. The CDR3 loop reads CASSRTSPGAYGYTF. The CDR3, as DNA: TGTGCCAGCAGCCGCACCAGCCCGGGGGCCTATGGCTACACCTTC.

The chain recombines TRBV3-1 (or the pseudogene TRBV3-2) with TRBJ2-2; 8 bases line up with TRBD2. V lost 4 bases and J lost 1; bases outside the gene matches: 8. The CDR3 length is 17 residues. Germline assignment: CDR1 LGHDT and CDR2 YNNKEL (reference sequence). This CDR3 reads CASSRLSGTRNTGELFF. In nucleotides, the CDR3 is TGTGCCAGCAGCCGATTATCCGGGACTAGGAACACCGGGGAGCTGTTTTTT.

The chain carries TRBV7-9 and TRBJ1-3, with 8 bases that match TRBD1. Germline CDR1 reads SEHNR; CDR2 reads FQNEAQ (reference sequence). J was trimmed by 7 bases and V by 6 bases; bases with no gene match: 17. The CDR3 consists of 17 residues. The CDR3 is CASRSGTGGSRGNTIYF. The DNA for the CDR3 is TGTGCCAGCAGATCCGGGACAGGCGGATCCCGGGGGAACACCATATATTTT.

The V and J genes are TRBV7-9 and TRBJ2-7; 11 bases line up with TRBD1. The germline V gene has CDR1 SEHNR and CDR2 FQNEAQ (reference sequence). Unmatched junction bases numbered 7, after V lost 5 bases and J lost 4 bases. The CDR3 is 15 amino acids. The DNA of the CDR3 is TGTGCCAGCAGCCGGACCGGGACAGGGGGGTACGAGCAGTACTTC. Amino acids: CASSRTGTGGYEQYF.

The rearrangement uses TRBV5-4 and TRBJ1-2, with D tentatively TRBD1 (5 bases). The CDR3 extends over 14 amino acids. V shed 3 bases and J shed 2 bases, with 11 bases lying between them. CDR1 and CDR2 from the germline V gene are SGHNT and YYREEE (reference sequence). The CDR3 DNA follows: TGTGCCAGCAGCTCTACTAGGGGCAACTATGGCTACACCTTC. It encodes CASSSTRGNYGYTF.